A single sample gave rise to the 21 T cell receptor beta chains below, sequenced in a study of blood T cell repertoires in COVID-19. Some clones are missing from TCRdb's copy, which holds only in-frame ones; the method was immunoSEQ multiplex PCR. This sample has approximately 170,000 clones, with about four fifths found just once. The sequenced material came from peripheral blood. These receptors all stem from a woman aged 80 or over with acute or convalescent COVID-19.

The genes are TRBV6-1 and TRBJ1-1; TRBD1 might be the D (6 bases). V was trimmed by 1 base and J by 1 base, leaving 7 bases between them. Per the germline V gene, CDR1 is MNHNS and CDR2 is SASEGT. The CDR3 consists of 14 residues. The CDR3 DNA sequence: TGTGCCAGCAGTGAAGACAGGGCGAACACTGAAGCTTTCTTT. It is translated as CASSEDRANTEAFF.

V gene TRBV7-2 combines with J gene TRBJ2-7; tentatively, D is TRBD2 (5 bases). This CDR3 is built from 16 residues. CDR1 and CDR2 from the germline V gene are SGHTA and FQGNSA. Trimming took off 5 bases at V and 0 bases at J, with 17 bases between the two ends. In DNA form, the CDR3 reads TGTGCCAGCAGCCGGAGGTCGGGTCGGAGCTCCTACGAGCAGTACTTC. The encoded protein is CASSRRSGRSSYEQYF.

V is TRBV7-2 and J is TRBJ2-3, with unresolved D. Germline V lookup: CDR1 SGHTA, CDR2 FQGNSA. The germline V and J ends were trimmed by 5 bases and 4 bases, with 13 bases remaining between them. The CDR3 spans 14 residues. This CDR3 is CASSPGLLADTQYF. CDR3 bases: TGTGCCAGCAGCCCCGGGTTATTAGCAGATACGCAGTATTTT.

CDR3 nucleotide sequence: TGTGCCAGCAGTTTCCCCCTCAGAAGTCTAGAGACCCAGTACTTC. Residues: CASSFPLRSLETQYF. The rearrangement joins TRBV6-5 to TRBJ2-5; the D is unclear. CDR3 length: 15 residues. CDR1 is MNHEY and CDR2 is SVGAGI in the germline V gene. Trimming pared 4 bases from V and 4 bases from J, leaving 16 bases between.

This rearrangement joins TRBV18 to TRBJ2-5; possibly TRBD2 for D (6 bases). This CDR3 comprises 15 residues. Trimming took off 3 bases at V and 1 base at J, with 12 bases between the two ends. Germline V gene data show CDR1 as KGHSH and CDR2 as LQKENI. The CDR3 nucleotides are TGTGCCAGCTCACCGGGCGGGGCCCTCCAAGAGACCCAGTACTTC. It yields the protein CASSPGGALQETQYF.

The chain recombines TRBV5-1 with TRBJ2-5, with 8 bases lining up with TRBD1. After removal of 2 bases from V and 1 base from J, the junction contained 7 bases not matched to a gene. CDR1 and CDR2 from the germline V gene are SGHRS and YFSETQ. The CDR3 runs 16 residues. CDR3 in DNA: TGCGCCAGCAGCTTTTCGGGACAGGAGCCCCAAGAGACCCAGTACTTC. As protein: CASSFSGQEPQETQYF.

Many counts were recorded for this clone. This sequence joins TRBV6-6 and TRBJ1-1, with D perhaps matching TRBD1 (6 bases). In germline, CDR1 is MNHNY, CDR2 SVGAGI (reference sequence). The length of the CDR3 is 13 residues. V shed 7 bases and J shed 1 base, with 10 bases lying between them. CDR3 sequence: CASIKGQNTEAFF. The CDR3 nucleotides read TGTGCCAGCATCAAGGGACAGAACACTGAAGCTTTCTTT.

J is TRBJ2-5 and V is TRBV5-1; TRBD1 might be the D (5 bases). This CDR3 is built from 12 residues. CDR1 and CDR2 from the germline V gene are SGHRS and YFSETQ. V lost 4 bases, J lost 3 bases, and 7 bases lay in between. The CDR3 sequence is CASSKTEETQYF. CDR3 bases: TGCGCCAGCAGCAAGACAGAAGAGACCCAGTACTTC. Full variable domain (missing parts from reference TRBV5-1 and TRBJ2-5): KAGVTQTPRYLIKTRGQQVTLSCSPISGHRSVSWYQQTPGQGLQFLFEYFSETQRNKGNFPGRFSGRQFSNSRSEMNVSTLELGDSALYLCASSKTEETQYFGPGTRLLVL.

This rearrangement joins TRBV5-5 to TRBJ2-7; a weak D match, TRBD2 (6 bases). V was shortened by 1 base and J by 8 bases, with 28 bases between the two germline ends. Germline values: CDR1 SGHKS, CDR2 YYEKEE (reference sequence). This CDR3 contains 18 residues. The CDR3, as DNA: TGTGCCAGCAGCTTGACCGGGACTCCCTATGGGTCGGATGCGAAGCAGTACTTC. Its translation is CASSLTGTPYGSDAKQYF.

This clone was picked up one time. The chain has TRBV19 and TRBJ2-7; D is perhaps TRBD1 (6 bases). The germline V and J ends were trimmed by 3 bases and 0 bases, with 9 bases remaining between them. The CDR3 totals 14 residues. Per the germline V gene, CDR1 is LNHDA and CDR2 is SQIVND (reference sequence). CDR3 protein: CASSIDRSSYEQYF. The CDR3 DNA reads TGTGCCAGTAGTATCGACAGGAGCTCCTACGAGCAGTACTTC.

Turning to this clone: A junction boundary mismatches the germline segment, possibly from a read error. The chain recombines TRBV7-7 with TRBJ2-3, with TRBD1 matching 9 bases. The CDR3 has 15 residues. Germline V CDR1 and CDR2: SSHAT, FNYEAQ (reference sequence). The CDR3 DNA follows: TGTGCTAGCAGCTTAGATGGACAGGGGTCAGATACGCAGTATTTT. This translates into CASSLDGQGSDTQYF.

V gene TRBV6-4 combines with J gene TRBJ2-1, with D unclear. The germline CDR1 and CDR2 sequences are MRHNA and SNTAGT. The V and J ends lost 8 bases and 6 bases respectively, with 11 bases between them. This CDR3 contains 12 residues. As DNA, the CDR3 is TGTGCCAGCCATCCGGGTCCCAATGAGCAGTTCTTC. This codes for CASHPGPNEQFF.

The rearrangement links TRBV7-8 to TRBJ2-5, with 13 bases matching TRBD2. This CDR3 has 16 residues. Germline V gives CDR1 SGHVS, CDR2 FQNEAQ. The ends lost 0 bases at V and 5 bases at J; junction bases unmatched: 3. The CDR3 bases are TGTGCCAGCAGCTTAGCAACTAGCGGGGGGGTGGAGACCCAGTACTTC. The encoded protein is CASSLATSGGVETQYF.

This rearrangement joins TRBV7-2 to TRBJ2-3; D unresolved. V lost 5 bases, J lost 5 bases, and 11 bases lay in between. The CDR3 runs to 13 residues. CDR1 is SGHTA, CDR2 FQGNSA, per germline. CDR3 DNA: TGTGCCAGCAGCGACACCTTTGGAGATACGCAGTATTTT. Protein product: CASSDTFGDTQYF.

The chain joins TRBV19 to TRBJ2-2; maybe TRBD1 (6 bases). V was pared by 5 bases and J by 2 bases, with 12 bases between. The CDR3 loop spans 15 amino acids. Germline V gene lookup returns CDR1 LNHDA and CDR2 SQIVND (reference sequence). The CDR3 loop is CASSPGQTNTGELFF. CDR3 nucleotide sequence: TGTGCCAGTAGTCCCGGACAGACAAACACCGGGGAGCTGTTTTTT.

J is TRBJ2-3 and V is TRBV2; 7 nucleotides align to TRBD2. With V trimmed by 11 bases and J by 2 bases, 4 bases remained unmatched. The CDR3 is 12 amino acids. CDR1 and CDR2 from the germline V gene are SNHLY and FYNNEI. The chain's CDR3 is CAGRGYTDTQYF. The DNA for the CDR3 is TGTGCCGGGCGGGGGTACACAGATACGCAGTATTTT.

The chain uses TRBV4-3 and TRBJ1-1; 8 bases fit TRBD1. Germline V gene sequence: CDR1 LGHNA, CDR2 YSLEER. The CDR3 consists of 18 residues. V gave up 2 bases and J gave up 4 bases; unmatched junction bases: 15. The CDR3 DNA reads TGCGCCAGCAGCCAAATAGGTGGACAGGGAATGGGGGGCACTGAAGCTTTCTTT. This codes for CASSQIGGQGMGGTEAFF.

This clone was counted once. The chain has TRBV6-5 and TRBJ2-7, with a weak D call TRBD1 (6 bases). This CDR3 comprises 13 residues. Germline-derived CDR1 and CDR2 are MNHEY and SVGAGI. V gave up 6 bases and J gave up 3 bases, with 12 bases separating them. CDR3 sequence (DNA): TGTGCCAGCAGGGACAGCTTCTTCTACGAGCAGTACTTC. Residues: CASRDSFFYEQYF.

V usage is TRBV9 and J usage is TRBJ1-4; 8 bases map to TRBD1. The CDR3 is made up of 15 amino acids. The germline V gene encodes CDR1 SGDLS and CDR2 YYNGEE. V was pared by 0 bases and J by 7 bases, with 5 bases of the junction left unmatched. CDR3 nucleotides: TGTGCCAGCAGCGTAGAACAGGGGGGAGTTGAAAAACTGTTTTTT. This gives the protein CASSVEQGGVEKLFF. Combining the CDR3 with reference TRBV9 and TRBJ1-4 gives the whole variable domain DSGVTQTPKHLITATGQRVTLRCSPRSGDLSVYWYQQSLDQGLQFLIQYYNGEERAKGNILERFSAQQFPDLHSELNLSSLELGDSALYFCASSVEQGGVEKLFFGSGTQLSVL.

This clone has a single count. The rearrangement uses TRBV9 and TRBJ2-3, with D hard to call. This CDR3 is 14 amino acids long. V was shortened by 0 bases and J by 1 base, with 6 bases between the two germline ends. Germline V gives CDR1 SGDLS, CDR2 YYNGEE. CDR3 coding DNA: TGTGCCAGCAGCGTAGCTAGTGGCACAGATACGCAGTATTTT. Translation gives CASSVASGTDTQYF.

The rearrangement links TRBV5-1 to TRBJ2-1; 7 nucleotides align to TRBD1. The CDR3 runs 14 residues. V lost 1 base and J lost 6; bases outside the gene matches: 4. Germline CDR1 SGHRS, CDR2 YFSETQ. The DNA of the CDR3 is TGCGCCAGCAGCTTGACCGGGACAGCCAATGAGCAGTTCTTC. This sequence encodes CASSLTGTANEQFF. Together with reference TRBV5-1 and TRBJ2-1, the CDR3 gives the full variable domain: KAGVTQTPRYLIKTRGQQVTLSCSPISGHRSVSWYQQTPGQGLQFLFEYFSETQRNKGNFPGRFSGRQFSNSRSEMNVSTLELGDSALYLCASSLTGTANEQFFGPGTRLTVL.